This TCR beta chain appears in the sequencing data of a study of blood T cell repertoires in COVID-19. Authors' methods: Reference gene primer amplification gave nucleated cell count estimates. Assay: immunoSEQ multiplex PCR; the TCRdb copy retains only in-frame clones and omits some. V and J calls and clone size are as listed in that table; D and trimming were resolved from the DNA. The sample carries hundreds of thousands of clones, roughly 86% recorded once. This clone was detected once. The TCR originated in a woman in her twenties or thirties who had recovered from COVID-19. Sequencing was done on a sample of peripheral blood.

This chain's CDR3 is CASSFLRDEQYF. CDR3 coding DNA: TGTGCCAGCAGCTTTCTCCGGGACGAGCAGTACTTC. The chain links TRBV5-5 to TRBJ2-7; D remains ambiguous. The CDR3 loop spans 12 amino acids. V lost 2 bases to trimming and J lost 5 bases, with 8 bases between them. Germline CDR1 SGHKS, CDR2 YYEKEE (reference sequence). Full variable domain (missing parts from reference TRBV5-5 and TRBJ2-7): DAGVTQSPTHLIKTRGQQVTLRCSPISGHKSVSWYQQVLGQGPQFIFQYYEKEERGRGNFPDRFSARQFPNYSSELNVNALLLGDSALYLCASSFLRDEQYFGPGTRLTVT.